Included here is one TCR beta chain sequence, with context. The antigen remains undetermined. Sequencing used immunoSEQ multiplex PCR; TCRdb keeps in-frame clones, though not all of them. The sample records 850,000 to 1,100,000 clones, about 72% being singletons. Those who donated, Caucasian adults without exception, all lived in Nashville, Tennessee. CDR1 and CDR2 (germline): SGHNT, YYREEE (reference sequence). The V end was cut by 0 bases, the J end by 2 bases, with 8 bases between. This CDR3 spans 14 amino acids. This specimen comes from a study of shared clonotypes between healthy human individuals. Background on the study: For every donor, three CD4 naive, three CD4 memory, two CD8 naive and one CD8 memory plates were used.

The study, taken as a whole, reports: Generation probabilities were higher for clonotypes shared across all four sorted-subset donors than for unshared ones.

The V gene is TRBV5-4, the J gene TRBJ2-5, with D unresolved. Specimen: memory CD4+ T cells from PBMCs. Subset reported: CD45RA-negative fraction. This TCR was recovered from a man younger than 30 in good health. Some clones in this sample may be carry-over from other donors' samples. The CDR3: CASSLVSTQETQYF. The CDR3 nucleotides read TGTGCCAGCAGCTTGGTCAGCACTCAAGAGACCCAGTACTTC.